Only a few counts were recorded for the clone carrying this T cell receptor beta chain. The sample originates from a study of T-cell reconstitution after alpha-beta-depleted transplantation in children. The CDR3 has 17 residues. Per germline, CDR1 MNHEY and CDR2 SVGAGI. Losses at the gene ends were 6 bases for V and 3 bases for J; bases not matched to a gene: 12. TCRbeta library construction was performed incorporating unique molecular identifiers. MiXCR was run by TCRdb on the PCR reads, yielding one entry per CDR3 protein. The sample records more than 550,000 distinct CDR3 sequences, about 10% being singletons.

This receptor was identified in a human donor who donated a stem cell graft to a child with acute myeloid leukemia. This sequence joins TRBV6-5 and TRBJ2-7; 12 nucleotides match TRBD2. Sequencing used PBMCs from the stem cell graft donor, obtained from the stem cell graft. CDR3 residues: CASSSLAGGPKFYEQYF. The CDR3 DNA follows: TGTGCCAGCAGCTCACTAGCGGGAGGCCCGAAGTTCTACGAGCAGTACTTC.